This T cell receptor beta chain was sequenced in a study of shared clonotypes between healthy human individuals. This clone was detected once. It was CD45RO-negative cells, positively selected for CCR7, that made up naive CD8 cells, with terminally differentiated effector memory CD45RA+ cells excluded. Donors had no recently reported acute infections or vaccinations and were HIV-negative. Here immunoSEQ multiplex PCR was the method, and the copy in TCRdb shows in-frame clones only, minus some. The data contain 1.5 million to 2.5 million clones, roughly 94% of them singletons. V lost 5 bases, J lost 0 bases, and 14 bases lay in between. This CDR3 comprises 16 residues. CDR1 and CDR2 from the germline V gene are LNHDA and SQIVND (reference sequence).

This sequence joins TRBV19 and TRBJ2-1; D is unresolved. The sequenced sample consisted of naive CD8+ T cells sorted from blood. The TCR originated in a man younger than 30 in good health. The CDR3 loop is CASSLDGSSSYNEQFF. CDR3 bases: TGTGCCAGTAGTTTGGACGGTTCCAGCTCCTACAATGAGCAGTTCTTC.